The rows below give T cell receptor beta chains drawn from one sample of a study of blood T cell repertoires in COVID-19. Assay used: immunoSEQ multiplex PCR; TCRdb lists only in-frame clones, some missing. The sample has about 190,000 clones, 70% to 90% seen once. Sequencing was done on a sample of PBMCs or T cells enriched from blood (not recorded which). Receptor source: a woman aged 40 to 55 in a cohort exposed to, infected with or recovered from COVID-19 (not recorded which). CDR3s include the opening cysteine and the closing phenylalanine or tryptophan. D genes are given only for firm matches. Size tells how often a clone was seen (once, few, many) or the class of an expanded clone, and some rows leave it out.

TRBJ1-2,NA,NA,TRBV7-9,TGTGCCAGCAGCATTCCCCCAGGGAACTATGGCTACACCTTC,CASSIPPGNYGYTF
TRBJ2-3,TRBD2,NA,TRBV10-3,TGTGCCATCATAGGGGCTAGCGGTCGCACAGATACGCAGTATTTT,CAIIGASGRTDTQYF
TRBJ1-5,NA,NA,TRBV4-1,TGCGCCAGCAGCCAAGTATACGGGACTCCTGAGCAGCCCCAGCATTTT,CASSQVYGTPEQPQHF
TRBJ1-2,TRBD1,once,TRBV4-1,TGCGCCAGCAAGGGGACAGGGAACTATGGCTACACCTTC,CASKGTGNYGYTF
TRBJ1-2,NA,once,TRBV12-3/TRBV12-4,TGTGCCAGCAGTGTCGGGGGTACTTATGGCTACACCTTC,CASSVGGTYGYTF
TRBJ1-1,NA,NA,TRBV19,TGTGCCAGTACCCCAGGGGCCGAGAACACTGAAGCTTTCTTT,CASTPGAENTEAFF
TRBJ1-2,TRBD1,NA,TRBV11-2,TGTGCCAGCAGCCGGGACAGGGGACGTGGCTACACCTTC,CASSRDRGRGYTF
TRBJ1-2,NA,NA,TRBV27,TGTGCCAGCAGCCCGGCGGGGCCTCGCGGCTATGGCTACACCTTC,CASSPAGPRGYGYTF
TRBJ1-3,TRBD1,NA,TRBV6-5,TGTGCCAGCAGTTACTCAGGGGGCATCGGAAACACCATATATTTT,CASSYSGGIGNTIYF
TRBJ1-3,NA,once,TRBV7-9,TGTGCCAGCAGTACCGGGGGGGTTGGAAACACCATATATTTT,CASSTGGVGNTIYF
TRBJ1-5,TRBD1,NA,TRBV4-1,TGCGCCAGCAGTCATAGACAGGGAGGCAATCAGCCCCAGCATTTT,CASSHRQGGNQPQHF
TRBJ2-1,TRBD2,NA,TRBV7-2,TGTGCCAGCAGCTTGAGCGGGAGCCACAATGAGCAGTTCTTC,CASSLSGSHNEQFF
TRBJ1-5,NA,NA,TRBV9,TGTGCCAGCAGCTTCCGGAAGACGGAGAGCAATCAGCCCCAGCATTTT,CASSFRKTESNQPQHF
TRBJ2-2,NA,NA,TRBV6-4,TGTGCCAGCAGTCCGACAAACACCGGGGAGCTGTTTTTT,CASSPTNTGELFF
TRBJ2-7,NA,NA,TRBV9,TGTGCCAGCAGCGCTACGGGACTTTTCTACGAGCAGTACTTC,CASSATGLFYEQYF
TRBJ2-4,NA,NA,TRBV11-2,TGTGCCAGCAGCCCACAGTACGGGACAAAAAACATTCAGTACTTC,CASSPQYGTKNIQYF
TRBJ1-4,TRBD1,NA,TRBV7-9,TGTGCCAGCAGCTTAGCGGCAGGGGGGAATGAAAAACTGTTTTTT,CASSLAAGGNEKLFF
TRBJ2-4,TRBD1,NA,TRBV7-9,TGTGCCAGCAGCTCGGGACAGAACATTCAGTACTTC,CASSSGQNIQYF
TRBJ2-7,TRBD2,NA,TRBV7-2,TGTGCCAGCAGCTTAGCGGGGTTGGACGGGAGGCTGTATTACGAGCAGTACTTC,CASSLAGLDGRLYYEQYF
TRBJ1-2,TRBD1,NA,TRBV5-1,TGCGCCAGCAGCTTGGACAGGGGGCAAGGCTACACCTTC,CASSLDRGQGYTF
TRBJ2-3,TRBD2,NA,TRBV9,TGTGCCAGCAGCGGACTAGCGGGAGCGAGCACAGATACGCAGTATTTT,CASSGLAGASTDTQYF
TRBJ1-1,TRBD1,NA,TRBV10-3,TGTGCCATCAGTGGTAGGGGGCGGGACACTGAAGCTTTCTTT,CAISGRGRDTEAFF
TRBJ1-6,TRBD1,NA,TRBV5-1,TGCGCCAGCAGTCAAGACAGGGCCCTTAATTCACCCCTCCACTTT,CASSQDRALNSPLHF
TRBJ1-2,NA,NA,TRBV6-5,TGTGCCAGCAGTTACTCCCAGGGGTTTCTGGGTGGCTACACCTTC,CASSYSQGFLGGYTF
TRBJ2-1,TRBD1,NA,TRBV25-1,TGTGCCAGCAGTGTTACAGGGGGCCCCTACAATGAGCAGTTCTTC,CASSVTGGPYNEQFF
TRBJ1-1,NA,NA,TRBV27,TGTGCCAGCAGTTTCCTGAGTACGAACACTGAAGCTTTCTTT,CASSFLSTNTEAFF
TRBJ1-1,NA,NA,TRBV2,TGTGCCAGCACCCTCGAAGGTGGGGCCATCACTGAAGCTTTCTTT,CASTLEGGAITEAFF
TRBJ2-5,NA,NA,TRBV7-8,TGTGCCAGCACGGAACGAGAAGGGGGGGCTAGCAGACAAGAGACCCAGTACTTC,CASTEREGGASRQETQYF
TRBJ2-2,TRBD2,NA,TRBV3-1/TRBV3-2,TGTGCCAGCAGCCCCGGACTAGCGGATACCCCGAACACCGGGGAGCTGTTTTTT,CASSPGLADTPNTGELFF
TRBJ1-5,NA,NA,TRBV19,TGTGCCAGTTCAAGCAATCAGCCCCAGCATTTT,CASSSNQPQHF
TRBJ2-1,TRBD2,NA,TRBV4-2,TGTGCCAGCAGCCAGCAGGGACTAGCGTCCCCCCGGGGGGGCTACAATGAGCAGTTCTTC,CASSQQGLASPRGGYNEQFF
TRBJ2-5,TRBD2,few,TRBV9,TGTGCCAGCAGCGCCACTTTAGCGGGATTACGTGAGACCCAGTACTTC,CASSATLAGLRETQYF
TRBJ1-1,NA,NA,TRBV11-2,TGTGCCAGCAGCTTAGGGTTGTCGGGTGGGGCTTTCTTT,CASSLGLSGGAFF
TRBJ2-2,TRBD1,NA,TRBV13,TGTGCCAGCAGCTTACTGGGACAGGGTAACACCGGGGAGCTGTTTTTT,CASSLLGQGNTGELFF
TRBJ1-1,NA,many,TRBV6-2/TRBV6-3,TGTGCCAGCAGTTCGAGACCTGAGGGTGAAGCTTTCTTT,CASSSRPEGEAFF
TRBJ2-7,TRBD2,NA,TRBV19,TGTGCCAGTAGTTCCTCTAGCGGGAACTACGAGCAGTACTTC,CASSSSSGNYEQYF
TRBJ1-6,NA,NA,TRBV28,TGTGCCAGCAAGCCTTCTAGTTGGTCCAGTTCACCCCTCCACTTT,CASKPSSWSSSPLHF
TRBJ1-2,TRBD1,NA,TRBV4-1,TGCGCCAGCAGCCACAGGGACAGGGGCGGTGATGGCTACACCTTC,CASSHRDRGGDGYTF
TRBJ2-3,TRBD2,NA,TRBV5-5,TGTGCCAGCAGCACCCGAGGAGCGGGGGGCCTCACAGATACGCAGTATTTT,CASSTRGAGGLTDTQYF
TRBJ2-3,NA,NA,TRBV11-2,TGTGCCAGCAGCCTGCCTAGATCGCGAGGCACAGATACGCAGTATTTT,CASSLPRSRGTDTQYF
TRBJ2-7,TRBD2,NA,TRBV28,TGTGCCAGCAGCGTCCGGGGAGGGAGCCACGAGCAGTACTTC,CASSVRGGSHEQYF
TRBJ2-5,NA,NA,TRBV6-2/TRBV6-3,TGTGCCAGCAGTTACTCCTCGGCGGGCCTGGGAGAGACCCAGTACTTC,CASSYSSAGLGETQYF
TRBJ1-2,TRBD1,NA,TRBV5-1,TGCGCCAGCAGCGAGGGGACAGTAGATGGCTACACCTTC,CASSEGTVDGYTF
TRBJ1-1,TRBD1,once,TRBV5-5,TGTGCCAGCAGCTTGTTTATACAGGGGGCAGGGACTGAAGCTTTCTTT,CASSLFIQGAGTEAFF
TRBJ2-3,NA,NA,TRBV27,TGTGCCAGCAGTTTAACGGCGGGGAACACAGATACGCAGTATTTT,CASSLTAGNTDTQYF
TRBJ2-7,NA,NA,TRBV7-8,TGTGCCAGCAGCCCTGGAGGTTACGAGCAGTACTTC,CASSPGGYEQYF
TRBJ2-5,NA,NA,TRBV7-2,TGTGCCAGCACCCGAGGGGAGACCCAGTACTTC,CASTRGETQYF
TRBJ1-2,NA,NA,TRBV13,TGTGCCAGCAGCTTACGGACACCAACGCACTATGGCTACACCTTC,CASSLRTPTHYGYTF
TRBJ1-6,NA,few,TRBV4-2,TGTGCCAGCAGCCAAGATTTGGCAGGGAATTCACCCCTCCACTTT,CASSQDLAGNSPLHF
TRBJ2-1,TRBD2,NA,TRBV9,TGTGCCAGCAGCGTAGCTAGCGGGAGACCCTACAGTGAGCAGTTCTTC,CASSVASGRPYSEQFF